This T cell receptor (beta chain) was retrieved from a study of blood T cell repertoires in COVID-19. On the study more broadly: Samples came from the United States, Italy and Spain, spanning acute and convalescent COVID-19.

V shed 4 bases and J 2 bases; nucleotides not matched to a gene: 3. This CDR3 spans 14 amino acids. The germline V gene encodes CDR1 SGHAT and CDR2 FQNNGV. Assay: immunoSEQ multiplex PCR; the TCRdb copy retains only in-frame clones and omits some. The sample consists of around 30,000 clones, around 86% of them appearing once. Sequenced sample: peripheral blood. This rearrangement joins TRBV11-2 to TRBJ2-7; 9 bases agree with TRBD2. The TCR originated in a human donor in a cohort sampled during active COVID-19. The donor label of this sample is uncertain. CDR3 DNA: TGTGCCAGCAGCTCCCGACTAGCGGCCTACGAGCAGTACTTC. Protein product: CASSSRLAAYEQYF.